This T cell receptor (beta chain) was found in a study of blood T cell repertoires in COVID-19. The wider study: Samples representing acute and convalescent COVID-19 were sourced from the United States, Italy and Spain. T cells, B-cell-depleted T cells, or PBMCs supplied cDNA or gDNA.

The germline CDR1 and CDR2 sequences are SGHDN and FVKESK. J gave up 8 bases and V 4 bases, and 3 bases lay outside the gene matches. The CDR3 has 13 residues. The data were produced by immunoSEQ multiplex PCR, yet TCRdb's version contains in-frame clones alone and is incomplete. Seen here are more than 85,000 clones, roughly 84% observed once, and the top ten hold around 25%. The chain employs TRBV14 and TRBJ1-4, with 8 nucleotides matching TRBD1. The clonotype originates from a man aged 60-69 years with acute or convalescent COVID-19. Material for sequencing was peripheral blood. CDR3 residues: CASSRGQGEKLFF. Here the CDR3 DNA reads TGTGCCAGCAGCCGAGGACAGGGCGAAAAACTGTTTTTT.